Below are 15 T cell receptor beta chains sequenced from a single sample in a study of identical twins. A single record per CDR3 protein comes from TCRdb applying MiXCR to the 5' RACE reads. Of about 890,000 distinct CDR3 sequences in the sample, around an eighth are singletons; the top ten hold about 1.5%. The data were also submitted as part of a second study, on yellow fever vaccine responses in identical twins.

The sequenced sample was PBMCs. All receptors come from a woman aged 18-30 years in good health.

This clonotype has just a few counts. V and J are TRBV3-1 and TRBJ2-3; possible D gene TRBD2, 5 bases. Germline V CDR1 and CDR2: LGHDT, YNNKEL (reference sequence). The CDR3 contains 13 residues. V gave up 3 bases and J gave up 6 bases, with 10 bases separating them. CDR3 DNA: TGTGCCAGCAGCCATGCAGCGGCCGATACGCAGTATTTT. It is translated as CASSHAAADTQYF.

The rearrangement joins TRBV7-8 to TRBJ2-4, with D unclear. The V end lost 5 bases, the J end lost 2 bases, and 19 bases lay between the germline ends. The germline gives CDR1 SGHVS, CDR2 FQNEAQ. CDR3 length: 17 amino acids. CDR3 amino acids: CASSQVYAWSPKNIQYF. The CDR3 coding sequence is TGTGCCAGCAGCCAAGTATACGCGTGGTCCCCCAAAAACATTCAGTACTTC.

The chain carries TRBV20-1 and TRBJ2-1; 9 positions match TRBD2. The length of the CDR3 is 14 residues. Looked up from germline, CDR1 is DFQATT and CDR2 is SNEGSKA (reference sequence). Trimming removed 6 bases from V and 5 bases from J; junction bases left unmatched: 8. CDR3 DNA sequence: TGCAGTGCAACACCTAGCGGGGTAGACAATGAGCAGTTCTTC. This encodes CSATPSGVDNEQFF.

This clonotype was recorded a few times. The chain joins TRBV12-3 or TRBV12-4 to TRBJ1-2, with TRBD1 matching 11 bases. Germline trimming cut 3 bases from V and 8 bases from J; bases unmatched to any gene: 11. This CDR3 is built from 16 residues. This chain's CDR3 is CASSFGGTGGTLGYTF. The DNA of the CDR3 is TGTGCCAGCAGTTTTGGCGGGACAGGGGGTACGTTGGGCTACACCTTC.

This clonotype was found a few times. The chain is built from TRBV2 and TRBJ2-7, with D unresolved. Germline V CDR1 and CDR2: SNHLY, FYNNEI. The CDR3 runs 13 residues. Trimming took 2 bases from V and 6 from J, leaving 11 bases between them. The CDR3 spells CASSETRSSEQYV. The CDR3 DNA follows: TGTGCCAGCAGTGAAACCAGGTCTTCCGAGCAGTACGTC.

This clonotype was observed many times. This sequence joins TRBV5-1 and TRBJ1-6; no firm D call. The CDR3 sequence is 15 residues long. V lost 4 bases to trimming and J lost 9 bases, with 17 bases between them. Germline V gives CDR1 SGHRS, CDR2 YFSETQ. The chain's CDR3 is CASSAEALRASPLHF. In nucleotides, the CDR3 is TGCGCCAGCAGCGCGGAAGCGCTTCGGGCTTCACCCCTCCACTTT.

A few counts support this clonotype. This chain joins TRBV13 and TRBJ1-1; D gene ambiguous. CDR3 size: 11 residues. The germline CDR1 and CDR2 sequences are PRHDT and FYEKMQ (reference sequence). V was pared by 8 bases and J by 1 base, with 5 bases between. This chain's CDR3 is CASWANTEAFF. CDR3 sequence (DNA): TGTGCCAGCTGGGCGAACACTGAAGCTTTCTTT.

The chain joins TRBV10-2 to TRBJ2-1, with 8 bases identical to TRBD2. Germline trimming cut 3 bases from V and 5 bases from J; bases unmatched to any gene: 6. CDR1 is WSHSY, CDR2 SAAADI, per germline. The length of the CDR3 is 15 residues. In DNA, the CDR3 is TGCGCCAGCAGTGACAGGACTAGCAGCCACAATGAGCAGTTCTTC. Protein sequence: CASSDRTSSHNEQFF.

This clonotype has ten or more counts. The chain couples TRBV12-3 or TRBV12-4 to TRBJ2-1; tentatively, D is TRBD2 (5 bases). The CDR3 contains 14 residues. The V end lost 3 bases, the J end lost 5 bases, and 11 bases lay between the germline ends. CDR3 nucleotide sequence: TGTGCCAGCAGTTTTGGGCGGGCCAACAATGAGCAGTTCTTC. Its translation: CASSFGRANNEQFF.

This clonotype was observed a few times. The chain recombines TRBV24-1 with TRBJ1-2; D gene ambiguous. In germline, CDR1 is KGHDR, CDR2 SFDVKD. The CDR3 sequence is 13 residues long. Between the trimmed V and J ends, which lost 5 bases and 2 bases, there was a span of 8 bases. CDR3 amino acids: CATSVSENYGYTF. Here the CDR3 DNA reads TGTGCCACCAGTGTTTCCGAAAACTATGGCTACACCTTC.

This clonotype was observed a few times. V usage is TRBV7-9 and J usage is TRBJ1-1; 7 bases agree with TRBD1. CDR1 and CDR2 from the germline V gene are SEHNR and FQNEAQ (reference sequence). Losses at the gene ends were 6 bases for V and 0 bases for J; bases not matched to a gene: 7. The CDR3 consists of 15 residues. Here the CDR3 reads CASRQWTGLNTEAFF. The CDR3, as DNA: TGTGCCAGCAGACAATGGACAGGATTGAACACTGAAGCTTTCTTT.

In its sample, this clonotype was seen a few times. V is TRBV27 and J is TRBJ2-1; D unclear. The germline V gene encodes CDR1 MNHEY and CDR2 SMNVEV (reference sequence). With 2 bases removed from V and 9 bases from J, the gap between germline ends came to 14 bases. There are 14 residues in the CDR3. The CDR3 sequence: CASSLLGPGGEQFF. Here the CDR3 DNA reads TGTGCCAGCAGTTTACTCGGGCCTGGCGGTGAGCAGTTCTTC.

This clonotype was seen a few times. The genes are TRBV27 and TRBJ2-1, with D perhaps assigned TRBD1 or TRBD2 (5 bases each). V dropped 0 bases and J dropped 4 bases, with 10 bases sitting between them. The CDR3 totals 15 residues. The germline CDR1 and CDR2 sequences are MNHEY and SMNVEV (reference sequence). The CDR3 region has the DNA TGTGCCAGCAGTTTATCGGGGGAACTTTACAATGAGCAGTTCTTC. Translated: CASSLSGELYNEQFF.

The DNA for the CDR3 is TGTGCCAGCAGTTTTCCCAACGGACAAGAGACCCAGTACTTC. Translation: CASSFPNGQETQYF. The gene calls are TRBV28 and TRBJ2-5, with D unresolved. CDR3 length: 14 amino acids. The V end was cut by 3 bases, the J end by 2 bases, with 10 bases between. Germline CDR1 reads MDHEN; CDR2 reads SYDVKM.

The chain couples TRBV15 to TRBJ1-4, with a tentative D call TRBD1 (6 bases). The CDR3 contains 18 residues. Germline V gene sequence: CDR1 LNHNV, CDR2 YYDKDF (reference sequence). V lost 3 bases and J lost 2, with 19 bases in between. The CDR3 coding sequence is TGTGCCACCAGCAGGCCATCGGGACATGGGGGCACTAATGAAAAACTGTTTTTT. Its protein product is CATSRPSGHGGTNEKLFF. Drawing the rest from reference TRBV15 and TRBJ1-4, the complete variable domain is DAMVIQNPRYQVTQFGKPVTLSCSQTLNHNVMYWYQQKSSQAPKLLFHYYDKDFNNEADTPDNFQSRRPNTSFCFLDIRSPGLGDTAMYLCATSRPSGHGGTNEKLFFGSGTQLSVL.